This T cell receptor beta chain was recorded in a study of cytomegalovirus exposure and HLA in healthy donors. Study in general: The approximately 670 first-cohort repertoires shared a platform with the 100 to 150 validation repertoires, as reported in a later analysis.

The assay was immunoSEQ multiplex PCR, and TCRdb's table has in-frame clones only and misses some. The sample records about 110,000 clones, around nine tenths being singletons. Germline values: CDR1 SGHNT, CDR2 YENEEA. The ends lost 5 bases at V and 6 bases at J; junction bases unmatched: 8. The CDR3 sequence is 17 residues long. Study results and caveats: Most TCR sequences were rare, but some public TCRs occurred in many donors.

This clone has a single count. Its antigen is undetermined. The validation cohort, a group of 120 or so subjects, included the donors and was separate from the roughly 670-subject first cohort. The V gene is TRBV11-3, the J gene TRBJ2-1; 15 nucleotides line up with TRBD2. The receptor was isolated from a woman younger than 35 in good health and CMV-seronegative. Sequenced material: PBMCs. CDR3 DNA sequence: TGTGCCAGCAGCCCCGGCGGACTAGCGGGAGGGTCCAATGAGCAGTTCTTC. Protein: CASSPGGLAGGSNEQFF.